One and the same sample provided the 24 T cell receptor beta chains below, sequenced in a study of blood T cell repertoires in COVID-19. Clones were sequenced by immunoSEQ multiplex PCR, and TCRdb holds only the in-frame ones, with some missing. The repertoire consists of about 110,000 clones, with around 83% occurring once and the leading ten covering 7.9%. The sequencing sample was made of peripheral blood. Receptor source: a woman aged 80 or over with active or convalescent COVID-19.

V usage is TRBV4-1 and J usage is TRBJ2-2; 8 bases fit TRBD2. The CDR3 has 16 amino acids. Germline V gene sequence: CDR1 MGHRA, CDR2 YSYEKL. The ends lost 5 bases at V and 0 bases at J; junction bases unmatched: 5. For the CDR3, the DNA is TGCGCCAGCAGCACCGGGAGGGGCACGAACACCGGGGAGCTGTTTTTT. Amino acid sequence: CASSTGRGTNTGELFF.

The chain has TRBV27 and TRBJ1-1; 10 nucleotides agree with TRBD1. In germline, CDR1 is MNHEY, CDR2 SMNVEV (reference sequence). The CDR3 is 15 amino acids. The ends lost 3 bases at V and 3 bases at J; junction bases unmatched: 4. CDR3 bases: TGTGCCAGCAGTTTTGGGGGACAGGGGCACACTGAAGCTTTCTTT. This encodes CASSFGGQGHTEAFF.

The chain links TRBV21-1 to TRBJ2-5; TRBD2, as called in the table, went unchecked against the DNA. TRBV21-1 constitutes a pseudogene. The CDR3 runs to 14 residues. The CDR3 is CAFIGLAGEETQYF. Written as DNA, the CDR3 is TGTGCCTTCATCGGACTAGCGGGAGAAGAGACCCAGTACTTC.

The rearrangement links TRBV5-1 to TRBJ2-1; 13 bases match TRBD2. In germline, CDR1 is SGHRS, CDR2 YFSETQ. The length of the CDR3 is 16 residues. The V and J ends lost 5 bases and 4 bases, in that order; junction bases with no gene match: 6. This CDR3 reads CASRGLAGPMYNEQFF. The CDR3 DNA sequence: TGCGCCAGCAGGGGACTAGCGGGGCCTATGTACAATGAGCAGTTCTTC.

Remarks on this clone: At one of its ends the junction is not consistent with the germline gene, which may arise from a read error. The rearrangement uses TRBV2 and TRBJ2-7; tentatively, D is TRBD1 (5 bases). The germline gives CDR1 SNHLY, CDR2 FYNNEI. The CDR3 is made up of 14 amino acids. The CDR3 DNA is TGTGCCACCAGTTCAGGGCGGAGCTCCTACGAGCAGTACTTC. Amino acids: CATSSGRSSYEQYF.

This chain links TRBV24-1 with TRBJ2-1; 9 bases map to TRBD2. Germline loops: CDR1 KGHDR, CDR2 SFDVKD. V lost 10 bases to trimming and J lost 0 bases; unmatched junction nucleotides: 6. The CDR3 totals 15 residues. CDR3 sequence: CATSISGGSYNEQFF. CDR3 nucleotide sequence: TGTGCCACTTCCATTAGCGGGGGCTCCTACAATGAGCAGTTCTTC.

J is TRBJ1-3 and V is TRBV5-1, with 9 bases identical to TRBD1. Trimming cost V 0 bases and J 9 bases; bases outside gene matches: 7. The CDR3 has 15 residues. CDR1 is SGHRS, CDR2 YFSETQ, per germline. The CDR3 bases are TGCGCCAGCAGCTTGGCGGGACAGGGATGGAGCACCATATATTTT. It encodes CASSLAGQGWSTIYF. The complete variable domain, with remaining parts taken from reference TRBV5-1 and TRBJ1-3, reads KAGVTQTPRYLIKTRGQQVTLSCSPISGHRSVSWYQQTPGQGLQFLFEYFSETQRNKGNFPGRFSGRQFSNSRSEMNVSTLELGDSALYLCASSLAGQGWSTIYFGEGSWLTVV.

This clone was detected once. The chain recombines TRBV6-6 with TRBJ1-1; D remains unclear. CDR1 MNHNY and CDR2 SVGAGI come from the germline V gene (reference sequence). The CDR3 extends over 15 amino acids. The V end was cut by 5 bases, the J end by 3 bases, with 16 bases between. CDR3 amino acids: CASSARGAFYTEAFF. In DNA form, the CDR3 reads TGTGCCAGCAGTGCCCGGGGAGCCTTCTACACTGAAGCTTTCTTT.

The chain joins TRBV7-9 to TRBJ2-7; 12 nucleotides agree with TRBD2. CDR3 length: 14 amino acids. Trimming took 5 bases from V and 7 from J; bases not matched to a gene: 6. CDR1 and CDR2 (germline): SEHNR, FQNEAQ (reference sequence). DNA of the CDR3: TGTGCCAGCAGCCTCACCGGGACTAGCGGGGAGCAGTACTTC. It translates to CASSLTGTSGEQYF.

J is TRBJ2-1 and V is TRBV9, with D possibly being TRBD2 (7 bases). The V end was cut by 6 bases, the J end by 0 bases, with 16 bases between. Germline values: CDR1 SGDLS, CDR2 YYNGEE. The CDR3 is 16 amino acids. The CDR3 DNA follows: TGTGCCAGCACCGAAGGGGGGGGACCCTCCTACAATGAGCAGTTCTTC. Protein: CASTEGGGPSYNEQFF. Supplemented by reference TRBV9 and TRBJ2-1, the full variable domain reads DSGVTQTPKHLITATGQRVTLRCSPRSGDLSVYWYQQSLDQGLQFLIQYYNGEERAKGNILERFSAQQFPDLHSELNLSSLELGDSALYFCASTEGGGPSYNEQFFGPGTRLTVL.

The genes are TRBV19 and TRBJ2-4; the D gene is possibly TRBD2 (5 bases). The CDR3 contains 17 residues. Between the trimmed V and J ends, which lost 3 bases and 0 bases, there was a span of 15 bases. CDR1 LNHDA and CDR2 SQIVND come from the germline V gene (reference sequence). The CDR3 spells CASSMWTSTPAKNIQYF. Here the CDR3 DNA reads TGTGCCAGTAGTATGTGGACTTCGACTCCAGCCAAAAACATTCAGTACTTC. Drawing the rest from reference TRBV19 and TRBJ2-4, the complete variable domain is DGGITQSPKYLFRKEGQNVTLSCEQNLNHDAMYWYRQDPGQGLRLIYYSQIVNDFQKGDIAEGYSVSREKKESFPLTVTSAQKNPTAFYLCASSMWTSTPAKNIQYFGAGTRLSVL.

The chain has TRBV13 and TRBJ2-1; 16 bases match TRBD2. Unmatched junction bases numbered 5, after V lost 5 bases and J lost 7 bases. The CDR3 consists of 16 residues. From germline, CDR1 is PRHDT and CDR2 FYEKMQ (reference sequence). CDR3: CASSEGTSGRDNEQFF. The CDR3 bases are TGTGCCAGCAGCGAGGGGACTAGCGGGAGGGATAATGAGCAGTTCTTC.

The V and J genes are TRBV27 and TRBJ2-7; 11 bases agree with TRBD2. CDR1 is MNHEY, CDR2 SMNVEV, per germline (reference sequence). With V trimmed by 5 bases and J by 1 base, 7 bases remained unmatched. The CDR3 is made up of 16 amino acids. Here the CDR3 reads CASSPRTSGPSYEQYF. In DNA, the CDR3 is TGTGCCAGCAGTCCCCGGACTAGCGGGCCTTCCTACGAGCAGTACTTC.

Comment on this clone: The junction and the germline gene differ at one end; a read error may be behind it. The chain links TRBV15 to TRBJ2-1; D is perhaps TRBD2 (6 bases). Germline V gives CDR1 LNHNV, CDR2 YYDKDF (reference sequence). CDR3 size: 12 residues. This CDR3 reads CATSRAREHPVF. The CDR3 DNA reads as TGTGCCACCAGCAGGGCCCGGGAGCACCCCGTCTTC.

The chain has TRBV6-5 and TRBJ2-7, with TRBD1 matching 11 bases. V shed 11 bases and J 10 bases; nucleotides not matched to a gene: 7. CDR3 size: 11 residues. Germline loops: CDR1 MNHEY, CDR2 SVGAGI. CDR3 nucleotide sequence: TGTGCCGGCGGGACAGGGGGACCCCAGTACTTC. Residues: CAGGTGGPQYF.

The CDR3 sequence is CASSLARTGIQGYGYTF. The CDR3 nucleotides read TGCGCCAGCAGCTTGGCACGGACAGGGATCCAGGGCTATGGCTACACCTTC. The V gene is TRBV5-1, the J gene TRBJ1-2, with 8 nucleotides matching TRBD1. Trimming at V came to 0 bases and at J to 4 bases, leaving 11 bases not matched to a gene. The CDR3 runs 17 residues. Germline V CDR1 and CDR2: SGHRS, YFSETQ.

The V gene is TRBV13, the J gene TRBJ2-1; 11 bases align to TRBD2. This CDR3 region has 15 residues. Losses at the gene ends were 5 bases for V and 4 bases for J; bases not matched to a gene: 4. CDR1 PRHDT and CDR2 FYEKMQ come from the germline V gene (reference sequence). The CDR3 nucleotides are TGTGCCAGCAGCCCGCGACTAGCGGGGTACAATGAGCAGTTCTTC. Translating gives CASSPRLAGYNEQFF.

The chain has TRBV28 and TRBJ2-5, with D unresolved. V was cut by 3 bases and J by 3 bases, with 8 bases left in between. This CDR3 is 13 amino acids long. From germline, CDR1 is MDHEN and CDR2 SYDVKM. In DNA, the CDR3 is TGTGCCAGCAGTTTGCAGAGCGAAGAGACCCAGTACTTC. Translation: CASSLQSEETQYF.

CDR3 protein: CASNSIRGRGSYGYTF. CDR3 DNA: TGTGCCAGCAACTCAATCCGAGGCAGGGGTAGCTATGGCTACACCTTC. The chain employs TRBV11-2 and TRBJ1-2; possibly TRBD1 for D (6 bases). This CDR3 has 16 amino acids. Germline CDR1 is SGHAT and CDR2 is FQNNGV. V lost 7 bases and J 4 bases, leaving 22 bases between the germline ends.

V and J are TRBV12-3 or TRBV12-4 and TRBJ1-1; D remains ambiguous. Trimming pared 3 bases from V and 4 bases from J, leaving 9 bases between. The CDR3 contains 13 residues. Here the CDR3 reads CASSFSTSTEAFF. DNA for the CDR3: TGTGCCAGCAGTTTCTCCACTAGCACTGAAGCTTTCTTT.

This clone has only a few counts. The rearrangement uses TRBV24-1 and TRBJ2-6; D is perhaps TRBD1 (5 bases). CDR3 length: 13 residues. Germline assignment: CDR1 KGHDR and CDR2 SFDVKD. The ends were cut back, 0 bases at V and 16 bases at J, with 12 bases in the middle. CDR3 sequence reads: CATSDLSFQGLTF. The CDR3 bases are TGTGCCACCAGTGATTTGAGTTTTCAGGGACTGACTTTC.

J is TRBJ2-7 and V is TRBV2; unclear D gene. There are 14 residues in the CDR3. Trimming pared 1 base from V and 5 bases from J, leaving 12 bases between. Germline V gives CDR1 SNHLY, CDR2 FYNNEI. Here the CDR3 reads CASSEETGLNEQYF. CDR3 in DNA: TGTGCCAGCAGTGAAGAAACTGGGCTGAACGAGCAGTACTTC. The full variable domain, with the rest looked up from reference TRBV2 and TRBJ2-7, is EPEVTQTPSHQVTQMGQEVILRCVPISNHLYFYWYRQILGQKVEFLVSFYNNEISEKSEIFDDQFSVERPDGSNFTLKIRSTKLEDSAMYFCASSEETGLNEQYFGPGTRLTVT.

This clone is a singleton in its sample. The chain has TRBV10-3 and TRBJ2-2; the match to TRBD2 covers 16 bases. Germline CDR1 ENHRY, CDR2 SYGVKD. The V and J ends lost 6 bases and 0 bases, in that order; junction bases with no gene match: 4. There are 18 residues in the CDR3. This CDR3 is CAISPGLAGGANTGELFF. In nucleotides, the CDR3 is TGTGCCATCAGCCCGGGACTAGCGGGAGGGGCGAACACCGGGGAGCTGTTTTTT.

CDR3 bases: TGTGCCAGCAATCACGACAGGAACACTGAAGCTTTCTTT. This encodes CASNHDRNTEAFF. The chain combines TRBV2 with TRBJ1-1; tentative D call: TRBD1 (5 bases). Deletions cut 7 bases from V and 1 base from J, with 10 bases between. Per germline, CDR1 SNHLY and CDR2 FYNNEI. CDR3 size: 13 residues.